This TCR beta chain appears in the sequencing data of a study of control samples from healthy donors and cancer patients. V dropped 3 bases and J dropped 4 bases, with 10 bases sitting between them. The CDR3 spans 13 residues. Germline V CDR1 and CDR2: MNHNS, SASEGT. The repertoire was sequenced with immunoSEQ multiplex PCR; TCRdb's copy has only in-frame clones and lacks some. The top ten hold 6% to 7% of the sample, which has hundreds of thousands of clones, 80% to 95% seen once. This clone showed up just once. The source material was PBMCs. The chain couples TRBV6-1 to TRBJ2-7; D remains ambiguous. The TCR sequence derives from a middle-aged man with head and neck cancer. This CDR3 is CASSEGGWYEQYF. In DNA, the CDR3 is TGTGCCAGCAGTGAGGGCGGCTGGTACGAGCAGTACTTC.